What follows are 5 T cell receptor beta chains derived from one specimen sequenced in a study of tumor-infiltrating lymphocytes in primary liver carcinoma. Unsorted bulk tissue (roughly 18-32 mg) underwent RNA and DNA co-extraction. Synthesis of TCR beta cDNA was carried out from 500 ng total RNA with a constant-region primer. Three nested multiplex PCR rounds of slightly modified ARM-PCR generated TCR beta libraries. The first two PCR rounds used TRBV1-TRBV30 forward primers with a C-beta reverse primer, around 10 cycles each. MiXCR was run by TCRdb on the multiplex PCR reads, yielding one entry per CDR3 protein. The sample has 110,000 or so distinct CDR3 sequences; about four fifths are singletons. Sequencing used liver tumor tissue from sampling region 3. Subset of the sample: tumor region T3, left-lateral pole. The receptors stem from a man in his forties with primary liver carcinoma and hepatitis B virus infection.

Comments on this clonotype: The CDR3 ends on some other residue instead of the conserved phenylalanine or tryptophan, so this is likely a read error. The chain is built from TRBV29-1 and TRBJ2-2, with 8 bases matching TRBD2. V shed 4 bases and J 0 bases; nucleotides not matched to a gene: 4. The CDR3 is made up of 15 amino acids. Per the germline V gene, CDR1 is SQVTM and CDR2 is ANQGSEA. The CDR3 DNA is TGCAGCGTTGGGACTAGCATGGCGAACACCGGGGAGCTGTTTTCT. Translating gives CSVGTSMANTGELFS.

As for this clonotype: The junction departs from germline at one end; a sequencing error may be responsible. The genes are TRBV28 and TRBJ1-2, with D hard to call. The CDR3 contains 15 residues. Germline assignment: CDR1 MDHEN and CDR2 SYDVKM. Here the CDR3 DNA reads TGTGCCAGCAGTTCTATGACGTCCGGAGCCTATGGCCACACCTTC. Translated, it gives CASSSMTSGAYGHTF.

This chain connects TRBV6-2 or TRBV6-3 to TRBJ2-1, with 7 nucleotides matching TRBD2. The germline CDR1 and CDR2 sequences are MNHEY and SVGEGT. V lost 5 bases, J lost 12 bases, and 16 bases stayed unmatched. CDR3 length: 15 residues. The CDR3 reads CASSHIASGQSVQFF. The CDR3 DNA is TGTGCCAGCAGTCATATCGCTAGCGGCCAGTCGGTGCAGTTCTTC.

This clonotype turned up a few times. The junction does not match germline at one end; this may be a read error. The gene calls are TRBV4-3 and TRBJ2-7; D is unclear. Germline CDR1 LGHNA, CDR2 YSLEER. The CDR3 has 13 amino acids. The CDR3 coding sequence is TGTACCAGCAGCCAAGATCTGCCCTACGAGCAGTACTTC. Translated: CTSSQDLPYEQYF.

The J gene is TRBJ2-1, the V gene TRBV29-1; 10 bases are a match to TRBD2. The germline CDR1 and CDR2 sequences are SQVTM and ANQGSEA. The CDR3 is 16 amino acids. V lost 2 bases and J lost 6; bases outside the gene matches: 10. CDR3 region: CSVEPYTSGMCNEQFF. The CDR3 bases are TGCAGCGTTGAACCATACACTAGCGGGATGTGCAATGAGCAGTTCTTC.